Following are 8 T cell receptor beta chains from one sample sequenced in a study of vaccination and CD4 T cells after COVID-19. Treatment meaning: roughly 10-day PBMC culture with coronavirus spike peptide pools or control peptides (ViraFEST assay). For these TCRs, the target antigens are not known. An Oncomine TCR Beta short-read assay was used to sequence the DNA from cultured CD4+ T cells. TCRdb ran MiXCR on the PCR reads and lists one entry per CDR3 protein. Found here are over 15,000 distinct CDR3 sequences, about 60% of them singletons; the top ten hold roughly 9.6%. Sample: CD4+ T cells from blood, cultured in vitro. The receptor source for this set is a human donor who had recovered from COVID-19.

This chain joins TRBV20-1 and TRBJ1-2; TRBD1 aligns across 9 bases. J gave up 4 bases and V 3 bases, and 6 bases lay outside the gene matches. CDR1 and CDR2 (germline): DFQATT, SNEGSKA (reference sequence). This CDR3 comprises 14 residues. The CDR3 here is CSASPGQGTYGYTF. The DNA for the CDR3 is TGCAGTGCTAGCCCCGGACAGGGGACCTATGGCTACACCTTC.

This chain connects TRBV19 to TRBJ2-2, with unresolved D. Germline V CDR1 and CDR2: LNHDA, SQIVND (reference sequence). Between the trimmed V and J ends, which lost 7 bases and 0 bases, there was a span of 9 bases. The CDR3 is 14 residues long. This CDR3 reads CASIPTANTGELFF. The CDR3, as DNA: TGTGCCAGTATCCCGACGGCGAACACCGGGGAGCTGTTTTTT. The full variable domain, completed using reference TRBV19 and TRBJ2-2, is DGGITQSPKYLFRKEGQNVTLSCEQNLNHDAMYWYRQDPGQGLRLIYYSQIVNDFQKGDIAEGYSVSREKKESFPLTVTSAQKNPTAFYLCASIPTANTGELFFGEGSRLTVL.

V is TRBV20-1 and J is TRBJ1-1; D perhaps matches TRBD1 (6 bases). This CDR3 spans 12 amino acids. Trimming shortened V by 4 bases and J by 8 bases, and 14 bases separated the two germline ends. CDR1 is DFQATT, CDR2 SNEGSKA, per germline (reference sequence). CDR3 loop: CSATRQGIEAFF. CDR3 DNA sequence: TGCAGTGCTACACGGCAGGGGATCGAAGCTTTCTTT.

This clonotype was seen just once. The chain uses TRBV20-1 and TRBJ1-1; the D is unclear. The CDR3 contains 11 residues. V was shortened by 5 bases and J by 5 bases, with 9 bases between the two germline ends. Germline CDR1 is DFQATT and CDR2 is SNEGSKA (reference sequence). The CDR3 DNA reads as TGCAGTGCTCGCAGGCCGACTGAAGCTTTCTTT. Translating it yields CSARRPTEAFF.

This chain joins TRBV6-1 and TRBJ2-7, with D tentatively TRBD1 or TRBD2 (6 bases each). This CDR3 spans 14 amino acids. V lost 1 base, J lost 4 bases, and 11 bases lay in between. CDR1 is MNHNS and CDR2 is SASEGT in the germline V gene. The CDR3 coding sequence is TGTGCCAGCAGTGAAGTGGGGGGCGAGTACGAGCAGTACTTC. It yields the protein CASSEVGGEYEQYF.

This clonotype has more than one count but fewer than ten. The V call is TRBV12-3 or TRBV12-4, the J call TRBJ1-5; 8 bases are shared with TRBD1. After removal of 6 bases from V and 11 bases from J, the junction contained 6 bases not matched to a gene. There are 12 residues in the CDR3. Here the CDR3 DNA reads TGTGCCAGCAGCCCCGGGACAGGATCCCAGCATTTT. Protein: CASSPGTGSQHF.

This clonotype occurred a few times. V usage is TRBV20-1 and J usage is TRBJ2-3; TRBD2 matches 9 bases. The germline V gene encodes CDR1 DFQATT and CDR2 SNEGSKA (reference sequence). V was clipped by 7 bases and J by 1 base; unmatched bases: 9. The CDR3 extends over 15 amino acids. The CDR3 coding sequence is TGCAGTGGCCACCCTAGCGGGGAGCGCACAGATACGCAGTATTTT. It codes for CSGHPSGERTDTQYF.

The chain joins TRBV10-2 to TRBJ1-5; D ambiguous. Between the trimmed V and J ends, which lost 0 bases and 0 bases, there was a span of 3 bases. CDR1 WSHSY and CDR2 SAAADI come from the germline V gene. This CDR3 comprises 14 residues. The CDR3 nucleotides read TGCGCCAGCAGTGAGTCTAATAGCAATCAGCCCCAGCATTTT. It encodes CASSESNSNQPQHF.